This TCR beta chain stems from a study of shared clonotypes between healthy human individuals. The germline V gene encodes CDR1 LGHNT and CDR2 FRNRAP. V gave up 1 base and J gave up 7 bases, with 8 bases separating them. This CDR3 is 13 amino acids long. There were no recent acute infections or vaccinations among the donors, who were healthy HIV-negative adults. The input for sorted-subset replicate PCRs was roughly 180 ng DNA, 30,000 or so T cell genomes. Profiled with immunoSEQ multiplex PCR; TCRdb holds only in-frame clones, not every one. Counted here are 950,000 to 1,100,000 clones, more than 75% occurring once; the ten biggest clones make up roughly 0.65%.

Sequenced input: memory CD4+ T cells from PBMCs. Documented subset: CD45RA-negative fraction. The V call is TRBV12-5, the J call TRBJ2-1; D unclear. The TCR sequence derives from a man between 18 and 29 years old in good health. Some clones in this sample may be carry-over from other donors' samples. The CDR3 is CASGLAGINEQFF. The CDR3 coding sequence is TGTGCTAGTGGTTTGGCAGGCATTAATGAGCAGTTCTTC. Based on the CDR3 plus reference TRBV12-5 and TRBJ2-1, the full variable domain is DARVTQTPRHKVTEMGQEVTMRCQPILGHNTVFWYRQTMMQGLELLAYFRNRAPLDDSGMPKDRFSAEMPDATLATLKIQPSEPRDSAVYFCASGLAGINEQFFGPGTRLTVL.